This T cell receptor (beta chain) was documented in a study of PD-L1 blockade in urothelial cancer (dated by TCRdb to about 2017). For context, the study as a whole: Every patient began therapy in about 2014 and was given atezolizumab 1,200 mg intravenously every 3 weeks. Durable clinical benefit was achieved by nine patients but not by the remaining 20. Blood samples gave median yields of about 140,000 T cells and more than 80,000 unique TCRs, along with a median clonality of approximately 0.084. About 85% of the roughly 30 patients were males with bladder-origin urothelial cancer, and about 60% of the roughly 29 reported a prior smoking history. Pretreatment tumor samples and matched peripheral blood, collected serially before and after atezolizumab treatment, underwent TCR sequencing. Blood samples were analyzed at two time points: 3 weeks after treatment start (second dose) and 6 weeks after treatment start. Over 28 patients had pretreatment blood TCR-seq, roughly 24 had at least one posttreatment blood collection, and roughly 24 had tumor TCR-seq. Whole exome sequencing and RNA sequencing of pretreatment tumors were performed alongside TCR sequencing in the same patients. Durable clinical benefit meant progression-free survival longer than 6 months, and TCR features were also tested against progression-free and overall survival. Somatic, immune and clinical correlates of response to PD-L1 blockade with atezolizumab in urothelial cancer were the focus of an exploratory multi-omic analysis. Patients had an ECOG performance status of 0 or 1 and had received between 0 and 3 prior chemotherapy regimens.

In the germline V gene (reference sequence), CDR1 corresponds to MNHEY and CDR2 to SMNVEV. From its cysteine to its phenylalanine, the CDR3 spans 14 amino acids. Just the 42-base CDR3 DNA is kept, in frame starting at base 1. V gives up 3 bases and J gives up 4 bases, and the segment between their germline ends measures 9 bases. This clone was picked up a small number of times. Its target antigen remains unknown. Base qualities are not provided; no much larger clone lies one nucleotide away. The time point label of this sample denotes: peripheral blood 6 weeks after treatment start. The cohort included 29 patients with locally advanced or metastatic urothelial carcinoma who were treated at Memorial Sloan Kettering on a trial protocol. Peripheral blood mononuclear cells were collected from each patient pretreatment and during treatment, giving between 1 and 8 total time points per patient. The Qiagen DNeasy Blood extraction kit was used to purify genomic DNA from total PBMCs and tumor samples. PBMCs were collected pretreatment and during treatment and were isolated and stored as previously described.

Synthetic TCR analog templates were spiked into each PCR to estimate absolute template abundance from read counts. The immunoSEQ assay was used to amplify TCRbeta CDR3 regions from genomic DNA with bias-controlled V and J gene primers. Rearranged TCRbeta segments were sequenced at approximately 20X coverage. The study's processing was this. Clustering was used to correct sequencing errors, and CDR3s were annotated against IMGT so that V, D and J genes could be assigned. Only productive TCRbeta rearrangements were used in downstream analyses, excluding out-of-frame or stop-codon sequences. Clonality was computed as one minus Shannon entropy normalized by the log of the number of unique productive sequences. Clones differing between time points or between blood and tumor were identified by Fisher's exact test with Benjamini-Hochberg correction at adjusted p below 0.01. TCRdb provides this immuneACCESS table in a form limited to in-frame rearrangements. Some clones are lacking; in checked studies, under half of them reflect an unresolved V gene, and why the rest are absent is not known. The V and J calls and clone size were taken over from that table, and D and trimming were inferred from the DNA. This sample comprises nearly 50,000 clones, about 85% of them detected only once. The top ten hold roughly 1.8% of the sample.

Study-wide findings and limitations: At 3 weeks after the start of treatment, tumor-associated TCR clones in peripheral blood had expanded more in patients with durable benefit (n ≈ 20, p = 0.022). Because of the small sample size (n of about 30) and the many exploratory analyses performed, the results are intended to be regarded as hypothesis-generating. A pretreatment peripheral blood TCR clonality below the median was linked to improved progression-free and overall survival.

The rearranged segments are TRBV27 and TRBJ2-2; 5 matching bases give a weak D call of TRBD2. This TCR was recovered from a man between 45 and 60 years old with urothelial cancer. The sample here was PBMCs, taken around atezolizumab (anti-PD-L1) treatment. CDR3 sequence: CASSLDWGTGELFF. The nucleotide sequence reads as follows: TGTGCCAGCAGTTTGGACTGGGGCACCGGGGAGCTGTTTTTT.